The 8 T cell receptor beta chains reported below all come from one sample, sequenced in a study of T cell responses to AZD1222 COVID-19 vaccine (dated by TCRdb to 2020 to 2022). The library was made by the immunoSEQ multiplex PCR assay. Imported from immuneACCESS, the table was reduced by TCRdb to in-frame sequences with V and J called. These copies leave out some clones; in studies compared against another copy, an unresolved V gene accounts for under half, and the cause of the remainder is not known. This sample lists about 150,000 clones; about 90% were detected once. Together, the top ten hold approximately 9% of the sample. The time point label corresponds to: about 28 days (+/-7) after the second vaccine dose. The specimen comprised peripheral blood, sampled 28 days after the second AZD1222 dose. These receptors were collected from an adult who received the AZD1222 COVID-19 vaccine.

The CDR3 nucleotides are TGCGCCAGCCGTGGTGGAACGGACACTGAAGCTTTCTTT. Its translation: CASRGGTDTEAFF. This chain links TRBV5-1 with TRBJ1-1, with D unclear. CDR3 length: 13 residues. Deletions cut 7 bases from V and 3 bases from J, with 13 bases between. Germline loops: CDR1 SGHRS, CDR2 YFSETQ. The full variable domain, completed using reference TRBV5-1 and TRBJ1-1, is KAGVTQTPRYLIKTRGQQVTLSCSPISGHRSVSWYQQTPGQGLQFLFEYFSETQRNKGNFPGRFSGRQFSNSRSEMNVSTLELGDSALYLCASRGGTDTEAFFGQGTRLTVV.

J is TRBJ1-2 and V is TRBV7-9; no reliable D call. V was pared by 5 bases and J by 2 bases, with 12 bases between. The CDR3 spans 14 residues. Germline-derived CDR1 and CDR2 are SEHNR and FQNEAQ (reference sequence). CDR3 amino acids: CASSPTDGNYGYTF. In DNA, the CDR3 is TGTGCCAGCAGCCCTACGGACGGAAACTATGGCTACACCTTC.

The table lists this clone with a count of one. The chain combines TRBV13 with TRBJ2-5; TRBD2 matches at 8 bases. The CDR3 contains 15 residues. The V and J ends lost 5 bases and 5 bases, in that order; junction bases with no gene match: 10. Per germline, CDR1 PRHDT and CDR2 FYEKMQ (reference sequence). CDR3 DNA sequence: TGTGCCAGCAGCATGTTAGCGGGGTCGGGTGAGACCCAGTACTTC. Translation: CASSMLAGSGETQYF.

The chain employs TRBV19 and TRBJ2-3; a possible D gene is TRBD1 (6 bases). CDR1 is LNHDA and CDR2 is SQIVND in the germline V gene (reference sequence). CDR3 length equals 15 residues. The V end was cut by 7 bases, the J end by 0 bases, with 14 bases between. The CDR3 is CASTRGTGSTDTQYF. Here the CDR3 DNA reads TGTGCCAGTACTAGGGGAACAGGGAGCACAGATACGCAGTATTTT. The full variable domain, with the rest looked up from reference TRBV19 and TRBJ2-3, is DGGITQSPKYLFRKEGQNVTLSCEQNLNHDAMYWYRQDPGQGLRLIYYSQIVNDFQKGDIAEGYSVSREKKESFPLTVTSAQKNPTAFYLCASTRGTGSTDTQYFGPGTRLTVL.

The CDR3 here is CASSLTRWGEQYF. Here the CDR3 DNA reads TGTGCCAGCAGCCTCACAAGATGGGGCGAGCAGTACTTC. The V call is TRBV2, the J call TRBJ2-7; D remains unclear. The V gene lost 6 bases and the J gene lost 6 bases, with 15 bases spanning the gap. The CDR3 sequence is 13 residues long. Per germline, CDR1 SNHLY and CDR2 FYNNEI.

The V gene is TRBV18, the J gene TRBJ2-6, with 15 positions matching TRBD2. The CDR3 consists of 18 residues. CDR1 KGHSH and CDR2 LQKENI come from the germline V gene. V shed 2 bases, J shed 2 bases, and the junction held 1 base outside the gene matches. For the CDR3, the DNA is TGTGCCAGCTCACCAGGACTAGCGGGAGGGGCTGGGGCCAACGTCCTGACTTTC. This codes for CASSPGLAGGAGANVLTF.

This chain connects TRBV28 to TRBJ2-1; 9 bases map to TRBD2. Germline V gene data show CDR1 as MDHEN and CDR2 as SYDVKM. V dropped 5 bases and J dropped 4; count of bases not matched to a gene: 9. The CDR3 contains 16 residues. The CDR3 DNA sequence: TGTGCCAGCAGTCCTTGGCTAGCGGGGCGTTACAATGAGCAGTTCTTC. This translates into CASSPWLAGRYNEQFF.

The chain has TRBV3-1 (or the pseudogene TRBV3-2) and TRBJ2-1, with D perhaps TRBD2 (5 bases). This CDR3 has 13 residues. Per germline, CDR1 LGHDT and CDR2 YNNKEL (reference sequence). The ends were cut back, 4 bases at V and 6 bases at J, with 10 bases in the middle. The CDR3 reads CASSRLRGNEQFF. In nucleotides, the CDR3 is TGTGCCAGCAGCCGCCTACGGGGCAATGAGCAGTTCTTC.